Listed below are T cell receptor beta chains from one sample, sequenced in a study of blood T cells in healthy people across ages. One entry per CDR3 protein, called by TCRdb with MiXCR from the 5' RACE reads. The data contain about 1,800,000 distinct CDR3 sequences, 25% to 30% of them singletons. Specimen: blood. These receptors all come from a woman aged 25-40 years in good health. Each CDR3 is given with its conserved first and last residue. Each record gives: J gene, D gene, clone size, V gene, CDR3 DNA, CDR3 protein. The D gene is left open where the match is weak. Clone sizes are given selectively: once, few, many, or a class where the clone is expanded.

j_call: TRBJ1-2
d_call: -
clone_size: few
v_call: TRBV6-2/TRBV6-3
cdr3_nt: TGTGCCAGCAGCAGGGAGTTCGGCTACACCTTC
cdr3_aa: CASSREFGYTF

j_call: TRBJ1-2
d_call: -
clone_size: -
v_call: TRBV9
cdr3_nt: TGTGCCAGCAGCGTAGCGGGGGCCAACTATGGCTACACCTTC
cdr3_aa: CASSVAGANYGYTF

j_call: TRBJ2-1
d_call: -
clone_size: few
v_call: TRBV2
cdr3_nt: TGTGCCAGCAAAGGGTCCTGGGGATACAATGAGCAGTTCTTC
cdr3_aa: CASKGSWGYNEQFF

j_call: TRBJ1-5
d_call: TRBD1
clone_size: few
v_call: TRBV10-3
cdr3_nt: TGTGCCACCCAAGTACAGGGGATCAATCAGCCCCAGCATTTT
cdr3_aa: CATQVQGINQPQHF

j_call: TRBJ2-1
d_call: TRBD2
clone_size: few
v_call: TRBV9
cdr3_nt: TGTGCCAGCAGCACCCGCCCGGCTAGCGGGAAGGGCAATGAGCAGTTCTTC
cdr3_aa: CASSTRPASGKGNEQFF

j_call: TRBJ1-5
d_call: -
clone_size: -
v_call: TRBV28
cdr3_nt: TGTGCCAGCAGTTCCACAAGGGGGTCTCAGCCCCAGCATTTT
cdr3_aa: CASSSTRGSQPQHF

j_call: TRBJ2-5
d_call: -
clone_size: many
v_call: TRBV7-2
cdr3_nt: TGTGCCAGCACCGAACAGGGAGGGGAGACCCAGTACTTC
cdr3_aa: CASTEQGGETQYF

j_call: TRBJ2-7
d_call: -
clone_size: -
v_call: TRBV20-1
cdr3_nt: TGCAGTGCTAGACAGGTCGAGCAGTACTTC
cdr3_aa: CSARQVEQYF

j_call: TRBJ1-6
d_call: -
clone_size: -
v_call: TRBV11-1
cdr3_nt: TGTGCCAGCAGCTTTACAGGTTATTCACCCCTCCACTTT
cdr3_aa: CASSFTGYSPLHF

j_call: TRBJ2-3
d_call: -
clone_size: once
v_call: TRBV15
cdr3_nt: TGTGCCACCAGCAGAGATCCTGGACAGCCTCGCCTCACAGATACGCAGTATTTT
cdr3_aa: CATSRDPGQPRLTDTQYF

j_call: TRBJ2-7
d_call: -
clone_size: -
v_call: TRBV20-1
cdr3_nt: TGCAGTGCTACAGGGCCTGGCTACGAGCAGTACTTC
cdr3_aa: CSATGPGYEQYF

j_call: TRBJ2-1
d_call: -
clone_size: -
v_call: TRBV11-2
cdr3_nt: TGTGCCAGCAGCGCCGACATGAGCTCCTACAATGAGCAGTTCTTC
cdr3_aa: CASSADMSSYNEQFF

j_call: TRBJ2-1
d_call: -
clone_size: -
v_call: TRBV27
cdr3_nt: TGTGCCGGCAGTTTATCAACTAGCAGTTACAATGAGCAGTTCTTC
cdr3_aa: CAGSLSTSSYNEQFF

j_call: TRBJ1-4
d_call: -
clone_size: -
v_call: TRBV7-2
cdr3_nt: TGTGCCAGCAGCCTCGGGAGTATTAATGAAAAACTGTTTTTT
cdr3_aa: CASSLGSINEKLFF

j_call: TRBJ2-5
d_call: -
clone_size: many
v_call: TRBV29-1
cdr3_nt: TGCAGCGTTGTTAGAAGCCCTCCGGAGACCCAGTACTTC
cdr3_aa: CSVVRSPPETQYF

j_call: TRBJ1-5
d_call: TRBD1
clone_size: -
v_call: TRBV20-1
cdr3_nt: TGCAGTGCTGTCACAGGGGCAGTTGGTATGACATGGAGCAATCAGCCCCAGCATTTT
cdr3_aa: CSAVTGAVGMTWSNQPQHF

j_call: TRBJ2-5
d_call: -
clone_size: -
v_call: TRBV7-9
cdr3_nt: TGTGCCAGCAGCCACGGACGGAAGAAGGCCGAGACCCAGTACTTC
cdr3_aa: CASSHGRKKAETQYF

j_call: TRBJ2-2
d_call: -
clone_size: -
v_call: TRBV7-2
cdr3_nt: TGTGCCAGCAGCCCTAGGGCAGGGTTGATCGGGGAGCTGTTTTTT
cdr3_aa: CASSPRAGLIGELFF

j_call: TRBJ2-4
d_call: -
clone_size: few
v_call: TRBV2
cdr3_nt: TGTGCCAGCTGGGGGGCTGGAGGGGCCAAAAACATTCAGTACTTC
cdr3_aa: CASWGAGGAKNIQYF

j_call: TRBJ2-6
d_call: -
clone_size: -
v_call: TRBV11-3
cdr3_nt: TGTGCCAGCAGCCAAAGGGAGTCTGGGGCCAACGTCCTGACTTTC
cdr3_aa: CASSQRESGANVLTF

j_call: TRBJ1-2
d_call: -
clone_size: -
v_call: TRBV2
cdr3_nt: TGTGCCAGCAGTCCGGACTTAGACTATGGCTACATCTTC
cdr3_aa: CASSPDLDYGYIF

j_call: TRBJ2-5
d_call: TRBD2
clone_size: many
v_call: TRBV5-1
cdr3_nt: TGTGCCAGCAGTTCCGGGACTAGCGGGGGGGAGACCCAGTACTTC
cdr3_aa: CASSSGTSGGETQYF

j_call: TRBJ2-3
d_call: TRBD2
clone_size: -
v_call: TRBV20-1
cdr3_nt: TGCAGTGCTAGAGAACTAGCGGGAGAAACAGATACGCAGTATTTT
cdr3_aa: CSARELAGETDTQYF

j_call: TRBJ2-3
d_call: TRBD2
clone_size: -
v_call: TRBV11-2
cdr3_nt: TGTGCCAGCAGCTTAGTCGGGGGACTAGCGACTAGCACAGATACGCAGTATTTT
cdr3_aa: CASSLVGGLATSTDTQYF

j_call: TRBJ1-1
d_call: -
clone_size: few
v_call: TRBV4-1
cdr3_nt: TGCGCCAGCAGCCAAGCCGCCTCCCCCACAGGGTACGCAAGCACTGAAGCTTTCTTT
cdr3_aa: CASSQAASPTGYASTEAFF

j_call: TRBJ1-4
d_call: -
clone_size: many
v_call: TRBV7-9
cdr3_nt: TGTGCCAGCAGCTTAGCAGGCTATAATGAAAAACTGTTTTTT
cdr3_aa: CASSLAGYNEKLFF

j_call: TRBJ2-3
d_call: TRBD1
clone_size: once
v_call: TRBV20-1
cdr3_nt: TGCAGTGCTAGGACAGGGACAGGGATCACAGATACGCAGTATTTT
cdr3_aa: CSARTGTGITDTQYF

j_call: TRBJ1-1
d_call: -
clone_size: few
v_call: TRBV12-3/TRBV12-4
cdr3_nt: TGTGCCAGCAGTCTATCACAGAGGGTAGGGACTGAAGCTTTCTTT
cdr3_aa: CASSLSQRVGTEAFF

j_call: TRBJ2-7
d_call: -
clone_size: -
v_call: TRBV12-3/TRBV12-4
cdr3_nt: TGTGCCAGCAGTGGTCTGAACGAGCAGTACTTC
cdr3_aa: CASSGLNEQYF

j_call: TRBJ1-5
d_call: -
clone_size: -
v_call: TRBV28
cdr3_nt: TGTGCCAGCAGTTTACCCCGGAGTTATAGCAATCAGCCCCAGCATTTT
cdr3_aa: CASSLPRSYSNQPQHF

j_call: TRBJ1-6
d_call: -
clone_size: many
v_call: TRBV29-1
cdr3_nt: TGCAGCGTTGGTGGGTATAATTCACCCCTCCACTTT
cdr3_aa: CSVGGYNSPLHF

j_call: TRBJ1-1
d_call: -
clone_size: -
v_call: TRBV28
cdr3_nt: TGTGCCAGCATCCGGGGAAGTACTGAAGCTTTCTTT
cdr3_aa: CASIRGSTEAFF

j_call: TRBJ1-6
d_call: -
clone_size: -
v_call: TRBV2
cdr3_nt: TGTGCCAGCAGTGAGTACAACACCGGTGGGAATTCACCCCTCCACTTT
cdr3_aa: CASSEYNTGGNSPLHF

j_call: TRBJ2-1
d_call: TRBD2
clone_size: -
v_call: TRBV29-1
cdr3_nt: TGCAGCGTCCTAGCCGGGACTAGCGGGAATGAGCAGTTCTTC
cdr3_aa: CSVLAGTSGNEQFF

j_call: TRBJ2-1
d_call: -
clone_size: -
v_call: TRBV5-1
cdr3_nt: TGCGCCAGCAGCTCAGTATCCTCCTACAATGAGCAGTTCTTC
cdr3_aa: CASSSVSSYNEQFF

j_call: TRBJ2-7
d_call: TRBD2
clone_size: few
v_call: TRBV20-1
cdr3_nt: TGCAGTGCAGCCAGCGGGAGGGCCAACGAGCAGTACTTC
cdr3_aa: CSAASGRANEQYF

j_call: TRBJ2-1
d_call: -
clone_size: -
v_call: TRBV7-6
cdr3_nt: TGTGCCAGCAGCTTACCTAAAAATATTGGGACGACGCCCTTCAATGAGCAGTTCTTC
cdr3_aa: CASSLPKNIGTTPFNEQFF

j_call: TRBJ1-2
d_call: TRBD1
clone_size: once
v_call: TRBV5-1
cdr3_nt: TGCGCCAGCAATCCTCTGGGACAGGGCGGCTACACCTTC
cdr3_aa: CASNPLGQGGYTF

j_call: TRBJ2-1
d_call: TRBD2
clone_size: -
v_call: TRBV11-2
cdr3_nt: TGTGCCAGCAGCTTCGCGGCTAGCGGCCCTTGGAGGGACTCCTACAATGAGCAGTTCTTC
cdr3_aa: CASSFAASGPWRDSYNEQFF

j_call: TRBJ2-5
d_call: TRBD2
clone_size: -
v_call: TRBV13
cdr3_nt: TGTGCCAGCACCCAGGGACTAGCAGGAGAGACCCAGTACTTC
cdr3_aa: CASTQGLAGETQYF

j_call: TRBJ2-3
d_call: -
clone_size: few
v_call: TRBV18
cdr3_nt: TGTGCCAGCTCACCCCGCCCGGCGACAGAGGGAGATACGCAGTATTTT
cdr3_aa: CASSPRPATEGDTQYF

j_call: TRBJ2-1
d_call: -
clone_size: -
v_call: TRBV7-2
cdr3_nt: TGTGCCAGCACCTCCACCCGCAATGAGCAGTTCTTC
cdr3_aa: CASTSTRNEQFF

j_call: TRBJ1-6
d_call: -
clone_size: -
v_call: TRBV10-1
cdr3_nt: TGCGCCAGCAGATTAGACGGCCCGAATTCACCCCTCCACTTT
cdr3_aa: CASRLDGPNSPLHF

j_call: TRBJ2-7
d_call: -
clone_size: many
v_call: TRBV6-6
cdr3_nt: TGTGCCAGCGACCAGGGGAAGTTCATTGGGACCTACGAGCAGTACTTC
cdr3_aa: CASDQGKFIGTYEQYF

j_call: TRBJ1-2
d_call: TRBD1
clone_size: -
v_call: TRBV7-2
cdr3_nt: TGTGCCAGCAGCTTGAGGTTCAACGGGACAGGGCCCCGGGGAGATGGCTACACCTTC
cdr3_aa: CASSLRFNGTGPRGDGYTF

j_call: TRBJ1-4
d_call: TRBD1
clone_size: few
v_call: TRBV20-1
cdr3_nt: TGCAGTGCATGGGGACAGGGGGAAGAAAAACTGTTTTTT
cdr3_aa: CSAWGQGEEKLFF

j_call: TRBJ1-2
d_call: TRBD1
clone_size: few
v_call: TRBV30
cdr3_nt: TGTGCCTGCAAAGGACAGGCTCTGACGGCTCATGGCTACACCTTC
cdr3_aa: CACKGQALTAHGYTF

j_call: TRBJ1-2
d_call: -
clone_size: -
v_call: TRBV24-1
cdr3_nt: TGTGCCACCAGTGCTGGAGCCACTTATGGCTACACCTTC
cdr3_aa: CATSAGATYGYTF

j_call: TRBJ2-2
d_call: -
clone_size: -
v_call: TRBV12-3/TRBV12-4
cdr3_nt: TGTGCCAGCAGTTTGTATAGCGCCGGGGAGCTGTTTTTT
cdr3_aa: CASSLYSAGELFF

j_call: TRBJ1-1
d_call: -
clone_size: -
v_call: TRBV12-3/TRBV12-4
cdr3_nt: TGTGCCAGCAGTCGACGGACAGAGAACACTGAAGCTTTCTTT
cdr3_aa: CASSRRTENTEAFF

j_call: TRBJ2-6
d_call: TRBD1
clone_size: -
v_call: TRBV3-1
cdr3_nt: TGTGCCAGCAGCCCAAACCAGGGGGCTAAGTCCGGGGCCAACGTCCTGACTTTC
cdr3_aa: CASSPNQGAKSGANVLTF